This TCR beta chain was recorded in a study of T-cell memory formation after mild COVID-19. Concerning this clonotype itself: The antigen is undetermined.

The CDR3 totals 15 residues. In germline, CDR1 is MNHNY, CDR2 SVGAGI (reference sequence). The V and J ends lost 4 bases and 0 bases, in that order; junction bases with no gene match: 3. TCR alpha and TCR beta cDNA libraries with sample barcodes and UMIs came from 5'RACE using constant-segment primers. TCRdb re-called the 5' RACE reads through MiXCR, storing one row per CDR3 protein. Seen here are approximately 250,000 distinct CDR3 sequences, about a sixth observed once, and the top ten hold roughly a fifth. Whole-study findings and limits: The pre-infection memory compartment contained some responding clones, suggesting cross-reactive memory joined.

This receptor was taken from a man between 18 and 29 years old who had mild COVID-19 (a few samples of this study predate the infection). Cell type and time point are not known. Sequenced input: PBMCs or a T cell subset sorted from them (not recorded which). The V gene is TRBV6-6, the J gene TRBJ1-1; 9 nucleotides agree with TRBD1. CDR3 in amino acids: CASSWGTGLNTEAFF. As DNA, the CDR3 is TGTGCCAGCAGTTGGGGGACAGGGTTGAACACTGAAGCTTTCTTT.